The rows below give T cell receptor beta chains drawn from one sample of a study of radiotherapy plus CTLA-4 blockade in lung cancer. Assay used: immunoSEQ multiplex PCR; TCRdb lists only in-frame clones, some missing. The table shows about 62,000 clones, with about 72% occurring only once. The specimen was peripheral blood, collected from a patient treated with radiotherapy plus ipilimumab. The receptors stem from a human donor with non-small cell lung cancer who had a complete response to radiotherapy plus ipilimumab. Each CDR3 is given with its conserved first and last residue. The D gene is left open where the match is weak. Rows may omit the clone size; those that give it use once, few, many or a size class.

V	D	size	J	DNA	CDR3
TRBV21-1	NA	NA	TRBJ2-7	TGTGCCAGCAGCAATCCTCCGGGACTAGCGGGGATTTGGTACGAGCAGTACTTC	CASSNPPGLAGIWYEQYF
TRBV5-4	TRBD2	NA	TRBJ2-3	TGTGCCAGCAGCTTGGGGCTAGCGGGGATCACAGATACGCAGTATTTT	CASSLGLAGITDTQYF
TRBV6-1	TRBD1	NA	TRBJ1-2	TGTGCCAGCAGTGACAAAGGACAGGGGAACTATGGCTACACCTTC	CASSDKGQGNYGYTF
TRBV18	TRBD1	NA	TRBJ1-5	TGTGCCAGCTCAGCAGACAGGGCTCCTGCCCCCCAGCATTTT	CASSADRAPAPQHF
TRBV2	NA	NA	TRBJ1-4	TGTGCCGGGGGGGGGACTCTTGCAACTAATGAAAAACTGTTTTTT	CAGGGTLATNEKLFF
TRBV15	NA	NA	TRBJ2-7	TGTGCCACCAGCAGAGATCAGGGTATGGCCTCCTACGAGCAGTACTTC	CATSRDQGMASYEQYF
TRBV6-6	TRBD1	once	TRBJ1-5	TGTGCCAGCAGACGGGACAGGGGAGGCAATCAGCCCCAGCATTTT	CASRRDRGGNQPQHF
TRBV29-1	TRBD1	NA	TRBJ2-5	TGCAGCGTGGGGACAGGGAGGGGAAGAGAGACCCAGTACTTC	CSVGTGRGRETQYF
TRBV7-8	NA	NA	TRBJ2-7	TGTGCCAGCAGTCCCCGTCTGAGTCGAGAGCAGTACTTC	CASSPRLSREQYF
TRBV18	NA	NA	TRBJ1-2	TGTGCCAGCTCACCCCGGGGTGCCTATGGCTACACCTTC	CASSPRGAYGYTF
TRBV28	NA	NA	TRBJ2-1	TGTGCCAGCAGTTTATGGGAGTCGGGGGAGAGGGAGCAGTTCTTC	CASSLWESGEREQFF
TRBV9	TRBD1	NA	TRBJ1-3	TGTGCCAGCAGCGTAAGCCCCCAGGGGACAGGTACTGGAAACACCATATATTTT	CASSVSPQGTGTGNTIYF
TRBV28	TRBD1	NA	TRBJ1-2	TGTGCCAGCAGTTTAGGAACAGGGGGTGGTCTTGACTATGGCTACACCTTC	CASSLGTGGGLDYGYTF
TRBV18	NA	NA	TRBJ2-5	TGTGCCAGCTCACCACCCGTTATCGCAGGGGTGGGGACCCAGTACTTC	CASSPPVIAGVGTQYF
TRBV7-2	NA	NA	TRBJ2-3	TGTGCCAGCAGCTTTTCGTCAGGGTCAGATACGCAGTATTTT	CASSFSSGSDTQYF
TRBV7-9	NA	NA	TRBJ1-5	TGTGCCAGCAGCTTGGACGGGACATACAATCAGCCCCAGCATTTT	CASSLDGTYNQPQHF
TRBV19	NA	NA	TRBJ1-5	TGTGCCAGTACCATGGGTGCGGCAGCCGGGGGTCAGCCCCAGCATTTT	CASTMGAAAGGQPQHF
TRBV2	NA	once	TRBJ2-7	TGTGCCAGCAGTCCCACATCCTACGAGCAGTACTTC	CASSPTSYEQYF